This entry is about one T cell receptor (beta chain). The data derive from a study of T cell responses to AZD1222 COVID-19 vaccine. Produced via immunoSEQ multiplex PCR; TCRdb's table is partial and in-frame only. Among roughly 140,000 clones listed, 90% were seen once. Germline loops: CDR1 MGHRA, CDR2 YSYEKL. Trimming took 0 bases from V and 9 from J, leaving 15 bases between them. The length of the CDR3 is 15 residues. This receptor was taken from an adult who received the AZD1222 COVID-19 vaccine. The chain is built from TRBV4-1 and TRBJ2-1, with a weak D call TRBD1 (5 bases). The sequences come from peripheral blood, collected 28 days after the second AZD1222 dose. The CDR3 DNA reads as TGCGCCAGCAGCCAAGAAGGGCTAGTTCAGGGTGAGCAGTTCTTC. As protein: CASSQEGLVQGEQFF.